The present T cell receptor (beta chain) was sequenced within a study of blood T cell repertoires in COVID-19. Only in-frame clones appear in the TCRdb table, and some are missing; sequencing was by immunoSEQ multiplex PCR. The sample lists approximately 70,000 clones, about 86% seen once, with almost 4% in the top ten. The CDR3 is made up of 18 amino acids. V lost 2 bases to trimming and J lost 2 bases; unmatched junction nucleotides: 14. Germline V gene sequence: CDR1 MNHEY, CDR2 SVGEGT. This rearrangement joins TRBV6-2 or TRBV6-3 to TRBJ2-7, with 8 bases matching TRBD1. The source is a man between 70 and 80 years old with active COVID-19. Sequenced input: peripheral blood. This CDR3 is CASSYPRGVTGVPYEQYF. The CDR3 DNA reads TGTGCCAGCAGTTACCCCCGAGGGGTGACAGGGGTCCCCTACGAGCAGTACTTC.